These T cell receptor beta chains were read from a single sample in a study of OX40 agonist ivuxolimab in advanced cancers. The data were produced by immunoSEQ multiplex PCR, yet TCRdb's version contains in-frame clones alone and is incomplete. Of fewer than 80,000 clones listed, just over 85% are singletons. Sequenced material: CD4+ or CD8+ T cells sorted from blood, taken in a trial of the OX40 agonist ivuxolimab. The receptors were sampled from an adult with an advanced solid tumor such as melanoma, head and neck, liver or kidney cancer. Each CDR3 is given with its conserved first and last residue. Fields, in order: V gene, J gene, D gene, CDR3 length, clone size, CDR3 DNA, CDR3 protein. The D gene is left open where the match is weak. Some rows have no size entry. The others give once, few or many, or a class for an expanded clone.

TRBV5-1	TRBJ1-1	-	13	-	-	CASSSPWGTGTFF
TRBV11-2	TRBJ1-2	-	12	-	TGTGCCAGCAGCTCGGCCCGATTTGGCTACACCTTC	CASSSARFGYTF
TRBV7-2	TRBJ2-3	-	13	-	TGTGCCAGCAGCCCCCTGAAATTCGGTACGCAGTATTTT	CASSPLKFGTQYF
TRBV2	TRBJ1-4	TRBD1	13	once	TGTGCCAGCAATCCGACAGGGCGGGGAAAACTGTTTTTT	CASNPTGRGKLFF
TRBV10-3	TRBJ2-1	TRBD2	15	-	TGTGCCATCAATGGGCTAGCGGGAGTTGGGAATGAGCAGTTCTTC	CAINGLAGVGNEQFF
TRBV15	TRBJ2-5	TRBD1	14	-	TGTGCCACCAGCATCGACAGGGGGCCCGAGACCCAGTACTTC	CATSIDRGPETQYF
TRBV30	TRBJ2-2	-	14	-	TGTGCCTGGAGACGGGTATCGAACACCGGGGAGCTGTTTTTT	CAWRRVSNTGELFF
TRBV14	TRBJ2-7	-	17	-	TGTGCCAGCAGCCAAGGTAGAATCCCAAGGGGATCCTACGAGCAGTACTTC	CASSQGRIPRGSYEQYF
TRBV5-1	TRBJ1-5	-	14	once	TGCGCCAGCAGCCCCACGGGGGACAATCAGCCCCAGCATTTT	CASSPTGDNQPQHF
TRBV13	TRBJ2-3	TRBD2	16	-	TGTGCCAGCAGCCATAGCGGGCTAGCGGGAGTCGATACGCAGTATTTT	CASSHSGLAGVDTQYF
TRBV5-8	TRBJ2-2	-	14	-	TGTGCCAGCAGCTTACGGGAAAGGAACGGGGAGCTGTTTTTT	CASSLRERNGELFF
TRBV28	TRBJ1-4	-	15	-	TGTGCCAGCAGTCTCATGAGGCAGTCCGAGGAAAAACTGTTTTTT	CASSLMRQSEEKLFF
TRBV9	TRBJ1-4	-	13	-	TGTGCCAGCAGCAGACAGCCAAATGAAAAACTGTTTTTT	CASSRQPNEKLFF
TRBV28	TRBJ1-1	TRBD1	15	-	TGTGCCAGCAGTTCCCTGACAGGGGGTATAACTGAAGCTTTCTTT	CASSSLTGGITEAFF
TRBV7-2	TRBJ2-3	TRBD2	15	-	TGTGCCAGCAGCCCGACTAGCGCCAGCACAGATACGCAGTATTTT	CASSPTSASTDTQYF
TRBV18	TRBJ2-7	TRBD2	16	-	TGTGCCAGCTCACCCACCCGGAGCGGGGGAACCTACGAGCAGTACTTC	CASSPTRSGGTYEQYF
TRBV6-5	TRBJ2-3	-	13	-	TGTGCCAGCAATCGGATTAGCACAGATACGCAGTATTTT	CASNRISTDTQYF
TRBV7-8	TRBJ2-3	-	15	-	TGTGCCAGCAGCCCGGCGATTTCTTGGGGAGATACGCAGTATTTT	CASSPAISWGDTQYF
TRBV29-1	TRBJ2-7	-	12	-	TGCAGCGTTGCTTCGCGGGGCTACGAGCAGTACTTC	CSVASRGYEQYF
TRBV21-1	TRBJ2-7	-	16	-	TGTGCCAGCAGCCGAATCTTAACTAGCGGGGGGTTTCGGCAGTACTTC	CASSRILTSGGFRQYF
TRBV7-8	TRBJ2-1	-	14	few	TGTGCCAGCAGCTCCCCAGGGGTTCCCAATGAGCAGTTCTTC	CASSSPGVPNEQFF
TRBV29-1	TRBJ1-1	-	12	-	TGCAGCGTGACAACAGGGCAAACTGAAGCTTTCTTT	CSVTTGQTEAFF
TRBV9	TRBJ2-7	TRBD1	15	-	TGTGCCAGCAGCGGGGGACAGAGTAGCTCCTACGAGCAGTACTTC	CASSGGQSSSYEQYF
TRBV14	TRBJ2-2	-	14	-	TGTGCCAGCAGCACTTACGGGAACACCGGGGAGCTGTTTTTT	CASSTYGNTGELFF
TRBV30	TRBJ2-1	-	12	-	TGTGCCTGGAGCCCCCAGTACAATGAGCAGTTCTTC	CAWSPQYNEQFF
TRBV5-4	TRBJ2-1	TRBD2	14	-	TGTGCCAGCAACAGACTAGCGGACTACAATGAGCAGTTCTTC	CASNRLADYNEQFF
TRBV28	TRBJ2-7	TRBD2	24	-	TGTGCCAGCAGTTCCCCCCCCTATTATCCCTCGGGACTAGCGGGAGTATTTGTCTACGACGAGCAGTACTTC	CASSSPPYYPSGLAGVFVYDEQYF
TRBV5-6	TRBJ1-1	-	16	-	TGTGCCAGCAGCTTGCGGTCTGGGTGGTGGGACACTGAAGCTTTCTTT	CASSLRSGWWDTEAFF
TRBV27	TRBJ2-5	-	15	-	TGTGCCAGCAGTTTAGAGAGGACAAGAGCGGAGACCCAGTACTTC	CASSLERTRAETQYF
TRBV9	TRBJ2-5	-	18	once	TGTGCCAGCAGCGAGCGGGCCGGGACAAGGACCCTACCAGAGACCCAGTACTTC	CASSERAGTRTLPETQYF
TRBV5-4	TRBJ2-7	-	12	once	TGTGCCAGCAGCCAGACACTTTCGGAGCAGTACTTC	CASSQTLSEQYF